Reported below is one T cell receptor (beta chain). The sample comes from a study of T cell changes during pregnancy in multiple sclerosis. There are 12 residues in the CDR3. The V gene lost 5 bases and the J gene lost 3 bases, with 7 bases spanning the gap. CDR1 and CDR2 from the germline V gene are MNHNS and SASEGT. This table comes from immunoSEQ multiplex PCR, and its TCRdb copy is limited to in-frame clones, with some not included. The table shows approximately 89,000 clones, with about 94% occurring only once. The J gene is TRBJ1-2, the V gene TRBV6-1, with D possibly being TRBD1 (5 bases). Specimen: peripheral blood, collected in the third trimester of pregnancy. The TCR was taken from a female donor with multiple sclerosis, enrolled in a pregnancy study. This chain's CDR3 is CASSKQDYGYTF. In DNA, the CDR3 is TGTGCCAGCAGTAAACAGGACTATGGCTACACCTTC.